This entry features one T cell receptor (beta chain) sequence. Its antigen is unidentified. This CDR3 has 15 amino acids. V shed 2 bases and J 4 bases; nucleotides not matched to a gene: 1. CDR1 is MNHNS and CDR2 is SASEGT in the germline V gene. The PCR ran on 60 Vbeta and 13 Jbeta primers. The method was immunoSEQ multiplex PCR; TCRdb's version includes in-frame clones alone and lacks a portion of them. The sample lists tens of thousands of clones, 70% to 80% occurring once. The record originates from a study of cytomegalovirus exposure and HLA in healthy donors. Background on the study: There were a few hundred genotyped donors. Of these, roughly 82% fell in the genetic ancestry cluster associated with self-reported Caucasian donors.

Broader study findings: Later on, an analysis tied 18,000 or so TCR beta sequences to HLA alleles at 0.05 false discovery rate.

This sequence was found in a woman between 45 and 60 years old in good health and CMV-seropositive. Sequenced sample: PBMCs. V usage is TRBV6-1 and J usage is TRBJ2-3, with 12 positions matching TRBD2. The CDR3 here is CASSELAGGPDTQYF. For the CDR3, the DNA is TGTGCCAGCAGTGAACTAGCGGGAGGGCCAGATACGCAGTATTTT.